One sample yielded the 5 T cell receptor beta chains listed below, sequenced in a study of T cell responses to AZD1222 COVID-19 vaccine. Libraries were prepared by immunoSEQ multiplex PCR; TCRdb keeps only in-frame clonotypes and omits some of them. The profile covers more than 120,000 clones, with roughly nine tenths appearing a single time and roughly 1.5% taken by the ten largest. Specimen: peripheral blood, collected 28 days after the second AZD1222 dose. All receptors derive from an adult who received the AZD1222 COVID-19 vaccine.

The V and J genes are TRBV15 and TRBJ2-1, with D perhaps given as TRBD1 or TRBD2 (5 bases each). The CDR3 covers 15 residues. The germline V gene has CDR1 LNHNV and CDR2 YYDKDF (reference sequence). Trimming left V 5 bases short and J 2 bases short, with 13 bases between. The CDR3 loop reads CATSPRDGAYNEQFF. CDR3 DNA: TGTGCCACCAGCCCCCGGGACGGAGCCTACAATGAGCAGTTCTTC.

This chain joins TRBV4-3 and TRBJ1-5; D call uncertain. From germline, CDR1 is LGHNA and CDR2 YSLEER. The CDR3 is made up of 15 amino acids. Trimming shortened V by 1 base and J by 2 bases, and 9 bases separated the two germline ends. CDR3 region: CASSQGSTGNQPQHF. CDR3 DNA sequence: TGCGCCAGCAGCCAAGGGTCCACGGGCAATCAGCCCCAGCATTTT.

The V call is TRBV5-4, the J call TRBJ1-5; D is ambiguous. Germline V gives CDR1 SGHNT, CDR2 YYREEE (reference sequence). CDR3 length: 18 residues. Trimming removed 1 base at V and 0 bases at J, with 17 bases between. The CDR3 sequence is CASSLLYPRACSNQPQHF. CDR3 DNA: TGTGCCAGCAGCTTGCTATACCCCCGGGCGTGTAGCAATCAGCCCCAGCATTTT.

The chain recombines TRBV7-9 with TRBJ1-1; D call uncertain. This CDR3 comprises 13 residues. The V gene's germline CDR1 is SEHNR and CDR2 FQNEAQ (reference sequence). With 1 base removed from V and 9 bases from J, the gap between germline ends came to 12 bases. CDR3 in DNA: TGTGCCAGCAGCTTAGAACGTGGCAGCCAAGCTTTCTTT. Encoded protein: CASSLERGSQAFF.

The V call is TRBV28, the J call TRBJ2-1; D is unclear. The CDR3 extends over 13 amino acids. V shed 1 base and J shed 6 bases, with 7 bases lying between them. The V gene's germline CDR1 is MDHEN and CDR2 SYDVKM. CDR3 nucleotide sequence: TGTGCCAGCAGTTTATCGGGTATCAATGAGCAGTTCTTC. Protein: CASSLSGINEQFF.